This TCR beta chain was sequenced for a study of T cell responses to AZD1222 COVID-19 vaccine. V was pared by 3 bases and J by 10 bases, with 7 bases between. The CDR3 is 12 residues long. Per germline, CDR1 MNHEY and CDR2 SMNVEV (reference sequence). Findings and caveats of the study: Clonal diversity was possibly underestimated; the donors were predominantly white British and more often female. An increase in Spike-specific TCR breadth and depth was observed after two AZD1222 doses. The peak T cell response came first, and repertoires were sampled only after it.

This clone was seen a handful of times. Its antigen is unidentified. Sequenced by immunoSEQ multiplex PCR; TCRdb stores in-frame clones only, minus some. The sample yields about 200,000 clones, approximately 89% seen once. The TCR comes from an adult who received the AZD1222 COVID-19 vaccine. Sequencing was performed on peripheral blood, taken 28 days after the second AZD1222 dose. The rearrangement joins TRBV27 to TRBJ1-6; D not certain. CDR3 region: CASSFNGSPLHF. The CDR3 DNA follows: TGTGCCAGCAGTTTCAACGGCTCACCCCTCCACTTT.